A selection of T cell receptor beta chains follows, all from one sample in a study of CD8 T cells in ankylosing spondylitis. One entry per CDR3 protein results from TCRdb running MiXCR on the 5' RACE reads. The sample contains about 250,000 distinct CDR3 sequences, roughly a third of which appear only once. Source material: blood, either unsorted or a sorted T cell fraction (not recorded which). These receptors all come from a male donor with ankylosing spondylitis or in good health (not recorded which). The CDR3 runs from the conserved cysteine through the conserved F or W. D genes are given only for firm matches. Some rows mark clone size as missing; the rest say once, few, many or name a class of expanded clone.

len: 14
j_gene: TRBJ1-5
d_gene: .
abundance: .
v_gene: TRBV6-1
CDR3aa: CASVGTDPNAPQHF
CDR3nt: TGTGCCAGCGTGGGGACGGATCCTAATGCGCCCCAGCATTTT

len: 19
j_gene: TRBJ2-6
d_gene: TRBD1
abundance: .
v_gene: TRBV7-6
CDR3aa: CASSSNTYGTGSGANVLTF
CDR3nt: TGTGCCAGCAGCTCAAATACTTACGGGACAGGTTCCGGGGCCAACGTCCTGACTTTC

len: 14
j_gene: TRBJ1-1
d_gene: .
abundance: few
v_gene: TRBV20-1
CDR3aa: CSAIDYTGNTEAFF
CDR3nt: TGCAGTGCCATAGATTACACAGGGAACACTGAAGCTTTCTTT

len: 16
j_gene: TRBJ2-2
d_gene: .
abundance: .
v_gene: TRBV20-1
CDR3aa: CSAQDYGVTYTGELFF
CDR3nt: TGCAGTGCTCAGGATTATGGGGTGACCTACACCGGGGAGCTGTTTTTT

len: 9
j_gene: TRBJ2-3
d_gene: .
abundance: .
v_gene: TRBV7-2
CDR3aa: CASKDTQYF
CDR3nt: TGTGCCAGCAAAGATACGCAGTATTTT

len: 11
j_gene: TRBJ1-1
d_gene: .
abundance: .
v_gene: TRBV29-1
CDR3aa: CSVVGWTEAFF
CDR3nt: TGCAGCGTTGTTGGGTGGACTGAAGCTTTCTTT

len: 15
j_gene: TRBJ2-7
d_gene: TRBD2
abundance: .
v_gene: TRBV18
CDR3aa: CASSPLAGRSYEQYF
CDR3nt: TGTGCCAGCTCTCCTCTAGCGGGGAGATCCTACGAGCAGTACTTC

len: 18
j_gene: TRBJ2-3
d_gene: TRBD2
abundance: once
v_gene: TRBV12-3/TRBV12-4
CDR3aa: CASSLKAGGETSTDTQYF
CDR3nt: TGTGCCAGCAGTTTAAAAGCGGGGGGTGAAACTAGCACAGATACGCAGTATTTT

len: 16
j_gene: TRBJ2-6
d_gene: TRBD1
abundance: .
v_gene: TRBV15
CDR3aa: CATGTGSGSGANVLTF
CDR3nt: TGTGCCACCGGGACAGGGTCAGGCTCTGGGGCCAACGTCCTGACTTTC

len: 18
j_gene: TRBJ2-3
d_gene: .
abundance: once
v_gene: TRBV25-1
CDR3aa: CASSERGRSYLSPDTQYF
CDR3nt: TGTGCCAGCAGTGAACGCGGCCGATCCTACCTGAGCCCAGATACGCAGTATTTT

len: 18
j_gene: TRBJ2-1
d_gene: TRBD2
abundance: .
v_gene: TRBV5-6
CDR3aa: CASSPTSGGLISYNEQFF
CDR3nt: TGTGCCAGCAGCCCGACTAGCGGGGGATTGATTTCCTACAATGAGCAGTTCTTC

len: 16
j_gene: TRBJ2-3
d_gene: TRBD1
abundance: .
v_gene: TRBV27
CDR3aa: CASSPRTGLGTDTQYF
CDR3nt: TGTGCCAGCAGTCCCCGGACAGGGCTGGGCACAGATACGCAGTATTTT

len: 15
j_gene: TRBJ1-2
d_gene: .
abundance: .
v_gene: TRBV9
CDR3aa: CASSVGSEINYGYTF
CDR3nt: TGTGCCAGCAGCGTAGGTTCAGAAATAAACTATGGCTACACCTTC

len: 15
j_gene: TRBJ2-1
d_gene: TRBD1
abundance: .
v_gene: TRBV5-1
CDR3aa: CASSQDRVSVNEQFF
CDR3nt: TGCGCCAGCAGCCAGGACAGGGTGTCGGTCAATGAGCAGTTCTTC

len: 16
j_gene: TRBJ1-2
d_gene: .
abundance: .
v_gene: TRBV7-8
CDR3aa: CASSLDSPWANYGYTF
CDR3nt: TGTGCCAGCAGCTTAGACTCCCCGTGGGCTAACTATGGCTACACCTTC

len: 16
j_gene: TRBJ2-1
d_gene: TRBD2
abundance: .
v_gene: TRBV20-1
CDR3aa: CSVLNPAAGVDNEQFF
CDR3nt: TGCAGTGTCCTGAACCCAGCAGCGGGGGTTGACAATGAGCAGTTCTTC

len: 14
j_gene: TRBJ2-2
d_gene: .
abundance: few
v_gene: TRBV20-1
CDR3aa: CSAGRGTGPGELFF
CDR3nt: TGCAGTGCTGGACGTGGGACCGGACCCGGGGAGCTGTTTTTT

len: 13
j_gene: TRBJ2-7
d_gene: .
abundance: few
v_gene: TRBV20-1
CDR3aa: CSAIRPPGYEQYF
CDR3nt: TGCAGTGCAATCCGCCCCCCGGGTTACGAGCAGTACTTC

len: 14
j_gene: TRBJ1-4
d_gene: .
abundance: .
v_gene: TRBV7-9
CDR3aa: CASSLAPSHEKLFF
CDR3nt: TGTGCCAGCAGCTTAGCTCCTTCTCATGAAAAACTGTTTTTT

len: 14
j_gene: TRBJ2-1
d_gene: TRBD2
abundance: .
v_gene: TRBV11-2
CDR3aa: CASSSGTRGDEQFF
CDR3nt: TGTGCCAGCAGCTCCGGGACTAGAGGAGATGAGCAGTTCTTC

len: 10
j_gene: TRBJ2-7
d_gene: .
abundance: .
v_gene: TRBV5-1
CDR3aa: CASSPYEQYF
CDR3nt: TGCGCCAGCAGCCCTTACGAGCAGTACTTC

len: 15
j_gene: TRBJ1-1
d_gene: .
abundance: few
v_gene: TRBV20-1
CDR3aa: CSARDSPEMNTEAFF
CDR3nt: TGCAGTGCTAGAGATTCCCCGGAGATGAACACTGAAGCTTTCTTT

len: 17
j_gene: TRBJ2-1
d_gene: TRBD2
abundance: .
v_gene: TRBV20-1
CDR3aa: CSARDHRPSGGLNEQFF
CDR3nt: TGCAGTGCTAGAGATCATCGGCCTAGCGGGGGTCTCAATGAGCAGTTCTTC

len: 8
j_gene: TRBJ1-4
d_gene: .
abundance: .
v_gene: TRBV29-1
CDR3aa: CTPGKLFF
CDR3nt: TGCACCCCCGGAAAACTGTTTTTT

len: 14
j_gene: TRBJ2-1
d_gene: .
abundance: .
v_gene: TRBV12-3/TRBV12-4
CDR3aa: CASSLRGGFGEQFF
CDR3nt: TGTGCCAGCAGTTTAAGGGGAGGTTTTGGCGAGCAGTTCTTC

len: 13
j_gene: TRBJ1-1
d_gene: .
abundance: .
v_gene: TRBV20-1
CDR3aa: CSASQTVNTEAFF
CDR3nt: TGCAGTGCTTCACAGACAGTGAACACTGAAGCTTTCTTT

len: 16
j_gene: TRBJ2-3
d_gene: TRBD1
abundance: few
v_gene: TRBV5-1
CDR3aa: CASSLPGTASTDTQYF
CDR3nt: TGCGCCAGCAGCTTACCCGGGACAGCTAGCACAGATACGCAGTATTTT

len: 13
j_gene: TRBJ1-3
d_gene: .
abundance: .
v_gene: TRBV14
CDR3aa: CASSQDFGRFIYF
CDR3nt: TGTGCCAGCAGCCAAGATTTCGGACGTTTCATATATTTT

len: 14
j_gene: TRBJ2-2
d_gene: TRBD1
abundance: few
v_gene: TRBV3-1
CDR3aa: CASRRTGNTGELFF
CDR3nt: TGTGCCAGCAGGCGGACAGGGAACACCGGGGAGCTGTTTTTT